Listed here are 6 T cell receptor beta chains from one sample, sequenced in a study of blood T cell repertoires in COVID-19 (TCRdb year 2020). The library was generated by the immunoSEQ multiplex PCR assay. TCRdb holds this immuneACCESS table with in-frame rearrangements only. Some clones are missing; in checked studies, unresolved V genes explain under half, and the rest has no known cause. Across this sample there are around 220,000 clones, with roughly 87% seen only once. Of the sample, about 6% falls within the top ten clones. Sequenced sample: PBMCs or T cells enriched from blood (not recorded which). The receptors come from a woman in her twenties or thirties with acute COVID-19.

This sequence joins TRBV28 and TRBJ2-2, with TRBD1 identical over 7 bases. The V and J ends lost 8 bases and 0 bases, in that order; junction bases with no gene match: 3. CDR3 length: 14 amino acids. Germline lookup yields CDR1 MDHEN and CDR2 SYDVKM. This CDR3 reads CASDQGANTGELFF. Written as DNA, the CDR3 is TGTGCCAGCGATCAGGGGGCGAACACCGGGGAGCTGTTTTTT.

This clone appeared a single time. The chain employs TRBV6-6 and TRBJ1-5; TRBD1 matches 7 bases. The germline V gene encodes CDR1 MNHNY and CDR2 SVGAGI (reference sequence). The CDR3 loop spans 12 amino acids. V was clipped by 6 bases and J by 7 bases; unmatched bases: 3. DNA for the CDR3: TGTGCCAGCAGAGGGACAGTCCAGCCCCAGCATTTT. Protein sequence: CASRGTVQPQHF.

The rearrangement uses TRBV18 and TRBJ2-7; tentatively, D is TRBD2 (6 bases). CDR1 is KGHSH, CDR2 LQKENI, per germline. Trimming shortened V by 3 bases and J by 3 bases, and 15 bases separated the two germline ends. The CDR3 is made up of 15 amino acids. For the CDR3, the DNA is TGTGCCAGCTCACCCACTGGGACTTTTAGCTACGAGCAGTACTTC. This gives the protein CASSPTGTFSYEQYF.

The V and J genes are TRBV13 and TRBJ2-7; TRBD1 matches 10 bases. CDR3 length: 15 amino acids. Germline V CDR1 and CDR2: PRHDT, FYEKMQ (reference sequence). V gave up 4 bases and J gave up 3 bases; unmatched junction bases: 6. CDR3 loop: CASSSMGQGFYEQYF. As DNA, the CDR3 is TGTGCCAGCAGCTCGATGGGACAGGGGTTCTACGAGCAGTACTTC.

This clone turned up a few times. This chain links TRBV28 with TRBJ1-2; D possibly corresponds to TRBD1 (6 bases). V was shortened by 3 bases and J by 2 bases, with 13 bases between the two germline ends. The CDR3 has 15 residues. Germline loops: CDR1 MDHEN, CDR2 SYDVKM. The CDR3 DNA reads TGTGCCAGCAGTTTGGACAGATTTACCAACTATGGCTACACCTTC. Translated, it gives CASSLDRFTNYGYTF.

The chain is built from TRBV15 and TRBJ2-7; 13 nucleotides agree with TRBD2. The germline V gene has CDR1 LNHNV and CDR2 YYDKDF (reference sequence). The CDR3 covers 17 residues. V shed 3 bases, J shed 3 bases, and the junction held 8 bases outside the gene matches. The CDR3 loop reads CATSRPQGLAGSYEQYF. CDR3 nucleotide sequence: TGTGCCACCAGCAGGCCTCAGGGACTAGCGGGGAGCTACGAGCAGTACTTC.